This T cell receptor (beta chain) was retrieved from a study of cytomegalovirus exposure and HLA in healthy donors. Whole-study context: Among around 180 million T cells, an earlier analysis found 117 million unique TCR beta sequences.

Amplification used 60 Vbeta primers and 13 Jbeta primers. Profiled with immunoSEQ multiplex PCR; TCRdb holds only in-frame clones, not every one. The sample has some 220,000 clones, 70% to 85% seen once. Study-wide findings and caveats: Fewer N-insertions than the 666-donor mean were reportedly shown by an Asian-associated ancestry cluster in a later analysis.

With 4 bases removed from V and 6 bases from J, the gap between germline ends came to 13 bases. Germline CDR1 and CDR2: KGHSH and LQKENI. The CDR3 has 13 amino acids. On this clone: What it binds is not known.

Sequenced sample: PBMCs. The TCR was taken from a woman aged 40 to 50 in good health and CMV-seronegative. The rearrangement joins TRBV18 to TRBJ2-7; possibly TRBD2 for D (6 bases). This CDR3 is CASSLGTWGEQYF. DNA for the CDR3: TGTGCCAGCTCACTCGGGACTTGGGGCGAGCAGTACTTC. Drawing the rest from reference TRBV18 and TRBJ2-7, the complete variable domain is NAGVMQNPRHLVRRRGQEARLRCSPMKGHSHVYWYRQLPEEGLKFMVYLQKENIIDESGMPKERFSAEFPKEGPSILRIQQVVRGDSAAYFCASSLGTWGEQYFGPGTRLTVT.